The rows below give T cell receptor beta chains drawn from one sample of a study of blood T cell repertoires in COVID-19. Using immunoSEQ multiplex PCR, the repertoire was profiled, and TCRdb retains in-frame clones only, with some absent. The data show roughly 120,000 clones, about three quarters seen once. What was sequenced was peripheral blood. Every receptor here comes from a woman of 80 years or more with active or convalescent COVID-19. CDR3s include the opening cysteine and the closing phenylalanine or tryptophan. The D gene is left open where the match is weak. Expanded clones get a size class; other rows say once, few or many, or leave the size out.

d_call: TRBD2; j_call: TRBJ2-1; clone_size: NA; v_call: TRBV6-2/TRBV6-3; cdr3_aa: CASSYPTGLVNEQFF; cdr3_nt: TGTGCCAGCAGTTACCCCACGGGACTAGTGAATGAGCAGTTCTTC
d_call: NA; j_call: TRBJ2-1; clone_size: NA; v_call: TRBV5-1; cdr3_aa: CASSLEGLRSYNEQFF; cdr3_nt: TGCGCCAGCAGCTTGGAGGGGCTCAGGTCCTACAATGAGCAGTTCTTC
d_call: TRBD2; j_call: TRBJ2-2; clone_size: NA; v_call: TRBV6-6; cdr3_aa: CASSQGLAGGTTGELFF; cdr3_nt: TGTGCCAGCAGTCAGGGACTAGCGGGAGGGACCACCGGGGAGCTGTTTTTT
d_call: NA; j_call: TRBJ1-5; clone_size: NA; v_call: TRBV30; cdr3_aa: CAWSRQVVQPQHF; cdr3_nt: TGTGCCTGGAGTCGACAGGTGGTTCAGCCCCAGCATTTT
d_call: NA; j_call: TRBJ1-2; clone_size: once; v_call: TRBV5-6; cdr3_aa: CASSLYRLASGYTF; cdr3_nt: TGTGCCAGCAGCTTGTACCGACTCGCGTCGGGCTACACCTTC
d_call: NA; j_call: TRBJ2-5; clone_size: NA; v_call: TRBV3-1/TRBV3-2; cdr3_aa: CASSPRWTAQETQYF; cdr3_nt: TGTGCCAGCAGCCCCCGTTGGACAGCCCAAGAGACCCAGTACTTC
d_call: TRBD1; j_call: TRBJ2-1; clone_size: NA; v_call: TRBV7-3; cdr3_aa: CASSSQTGSEQFF; cdr3_nt: TGTGCCAGCAGCTCTCAGACAGGGTCTGAGCAGTTCTTC
d_call: TRBD1; j_call: TRBJ1-2; clone_size: NA; v_call: TRBV2; cdr3_aa: CASSMTGLYGYTF; cdr3_nt: TGTGCCAGCAGCATGACAGGGCTCTATGGCTACACCTTC
d_call: NA; j_call: TRBJ1-2; clone_size: NA; v_call: TRBV7-9; cdr3_aa: CASTQGSRGGNYGYTF; cdr3_nt: TGTGCCAGCACCCAGGGGTCCCGTGGGGGAAACTATGGCTACACCTTC
d_call: NA; j_call: TRBJ2-1; clone_size: NA; v_call: TRBV27; cdr3_aa: CASRDSSYNEQFF; cdr3_nt: TGTGCCAGCAGAGATAGCTCCTACAATGAGCAGTTCTTC
d_call: TRBD1; j_call: TRBJ1-6; clone_size: NA; v_call: TRBV7-3; cdr3_aa: CASSYGQAYNSPLHF; cdr3_nt: TGTGCCAGCAGCTACGGACAGGCTTATAATTCACCCCTCCACTTT
d_call: NA; j_call: TRBJ1-2; clone_size: few; v_call: TRBV7-2; cdr3_aa: CASSLGQSVVRGYTF; cdr3_nt: TGTGCCAGCAGCTTGGGACAAAGCGTAGTTAGAGGCTACACCTTC
d_call: NA; j_call: TRBJ2-3; clone_size: NA; v_call: TRBV5-1; cdr3_aa: CASSLRSSTDTQYF; cdr3_nt: TGCGCCAGCAGCCTACGGAGTAGCACAGATACGCAGTATTTT
d_call: TRBD1; j_call: TRBJ1-5; clone_size: NA; v_call: TRBV19; cdr3_aa: CASSIANGQGAFQPQHF; cdr3_nt: TGTGCCAGTAGTATAGCTAACGGACAGGGGGCCTTTCAGCCCCAGCATTTT
d_call: NA; j_call: TRBJ2-5; clone_size: NA; v_call: TRBV28; cdr3_aa: CASSRQRETQYF; cdr3_nt: TGTGCCAGCAGTCGGCAGCGAGAGACCCAGTACTTC
d_call: TRBD2; j_call: TRBJ2-1; clone_size: NA; v_call: TRBV19; cdr3_aa: CASSLTSGRFNEQFF; cdr3_nt: TGTGCCAGTAGCTTAACTAGCGGGAGGTTTAATGAGCAGTTCTTC
d_call: TRBD1; j_call: TRBJ1-4; clone_size: NA; v_call: TRBV11-2; cdr3_aa: CASSRGQGNEKLFF; cdr3_nt: TGTGCCAGCAGCCGCGGACAGGGGAATGAAAAACTGTTTTTT
d_call: NA; j_call: TRBJ1-6; clone_size: NA; v_call: TRBV4-3; cdr3_aa: CASSRASRGVGSPLHF; cdr3_nt: TGCGCCAGCAGCCGCGCTTCACGGGGAGTAGGATCACCCCTCCACTTT
d_call: TRBD2; j_call: TRBJ2-7; clone_size: few; v_call: TRBV28; cdr3_aa: CASSLPLAGREQYF; cdr3_nt: TGTGCCAGCAGTTTACCCCTAGCGGGCCGCGAGCAGTACTTC
d_call: NA; j_call: TRBJ2-3; clone_size: few; v_call: TRBV2; cdr3_aa: CASSVLSTDTQYF; cdr3_nt: TGTGCCAGCAGTGTTCTGTCCACAGATACGCAGTATTTT